This entry lists 29 T cell receptor beta chains sequenced from one sample in a study of OX40 agonist ivuxolimab in advanced cancers. The method was immunoSEQ multiplex PCR; TCRdb's version includes in-frame clones alone and lacks a portion of them. The table lists around 20,000 clones, just under 75% of them singletons. This sample comprised CD4+ or CD8+ T cells sorted from blood, obtained in a trial of the OX40 agonist ivuxolimab. The receptors here all came from an adult with an advanced solid tumor such as melanoma, head and neck, liver or kidney cancer.

The genes are TRBV7-9 and TRBJ2-7, with 14 bases lining up with TRBD2. In germline, CDR1 is SEHNR, CDR2 FQNEAQ (reference sequence). The J segment lost 5 bases and the V segment lost 4 bases, leaving 13 bases of the junction unmatched. CDR3 size: 18 residues. In DNA form, the CDR3 reads TGTGCCAGCAGCTCGCCGACTAGCGGGAGGGCTGGGTTCCACGAGCAGTACTTC. Translation: CASSSPTSGRAGFHEQYF.

The V and J genes are TRBV28 and TRBJ2-2; 8 nucleotides match TRBD2. CDR1 MDHEN and CDR2 SYDVKM come from the germline V gene. Trimming at V came to 3 bases and at J to 3 bases, leaving 9 bases not matched to a gene. This CDR3 comprises 17 residues. The CDR3 reads CASSFISGKLDTGELFF. Written as DNA, the CDR3 is TGTGCCAGCAGTTTTATTAGCGGGAAGTTGGACACCGGGGAGCTGTTTTTT.

The V gene is TRBV5-6, the J gene TRBJ1-2, with D perhaps TRBD1 (5 bases). Germline V gene sequence: CDR1 SGHDT, CDR2 YYEEEE. The CDR3 spans 16 residues. The V end lost 4 bases, the J end lost 2 bases, and 18 bases lay between the germline ends. The CDR3 nucleotides are TGTGCCAGCAGCGTTATACCAGGGTCAGGCAACTATGGCTACACCTTC. It encodes CASSVIPGSGNYGYTF.

The chain uses TRBV6-6 and TRBJ2-2, with D possibly matching TRBD2 (5 bases). V was shortened by 4 bases and J by 0 bases, with 12 bases between the two germline ends. Germline CDR1 MNHNY, CDR2 SVGAGI (reference sequence). CDR3 length: 16 residues. DNA of the CDR3: TGTGCCAGCAGTTCCCCCCTTAGCGCGAACACCGGGGAGCTGTTTTTT. Protein sequence: CASSSPLSANTGELFF.

This clone was recorded only once. The gene calls are TRBV14 and TRBJ2-7; TRBD2 matches 10 bases. The trim removed 0 bases at V and 4 bases at J, leaving 12 bases unmatched. Germline CDR1 and CDR2: SGHDN and FVKESK. The CDR3 has 18 residues. In DNA form, the CDR3 reads TGTGCCAGCAGCCAAGAGGGTATGGCTAGCGGGGGCCAGTACGAGCAGTACTTC. Encoded protein: CASSQEGMASGGQYEQYF. The variable domain in full, completed from reference TRBV14 and TRBJ2-7, reads EAGVTQFPSHSVIEKGQTVTLRCDPISGHDNLYWYRRVMGKEIKFLLHFVKESKQDESGMPNNRFLAERTGGTYSTLKVQPAELEDSGVYFCASSQEGMASGGQYEQYFGPGTRLTVT.

By share, this clone counts as large. This rearrangement joins TRBV2 to TRBJ1-2, with 8 bases identical to TRBD1. CDR1 and CDR2 (germline): SNHLY, FYNNEI. The CDR3 spans 15 residues. V lost 6 bases and J lost 7; bases outside the gene matches: 13. CDR3 sequence: CASRPPDREVGGYTF. The CDR3 nucleotides are TGTGCCAGCAGACCCCCGGACAGGGAAGTAGGTGGCTACACCTTC.

For this clone: A much larger clone differs by one base, so this may be a read error. The chain is built from TRBV30 and TRBJ2-7; no firm D call. There are 14 residues in the CDR3. Trimming stripped 3 bases from V and 3 bases from J, with 15 bases between. In germline, CDR1 is GTSNPN, CDR2 SVGIG (reference sequence). In nucleotides, the CDR3 is TGTGCCTGGAGCGCTGCAAGACTCTTCTACGAGCAGTACTTC. It codes for CAWSAARLFYEQYF. Combining the CDR3 with reference TRBV30 and TRBJ2-7 gives the whole variable domain SQTIHQWPATLVQPVGSPLSLECTVEGTSNPNLYWYRQAAGRGLQLLFYSVGIGQISSEVPQNLSASRPQDRQFILSSKKLLLSDSGFYLCAWSAARLFYEQYFGPGTRLTVT.

The chain carries TRBV19 and TRBJ1-5, with D possibly being TRBD1 (5 bases). Germline V gene lookup returns CDR1 LNHDA and CDR2 SQIVND (reference sequence). The CDR3 contains 16 residues. Trimming removed 3 bases at V and 0 bases at J, with 12 bases between. CDR3 region: CASSIWQGGSNQPQHF. CDR3 nucleotides: TGTGCCAGTAGTATCTGGCAGGGCGGTAGCAATCAGCCCCAGCATTTT.

This clone is a singleton in its sample. The chain is built from TRBV6-5 and TRBJ2-7, with 7 bases aligning to TRBD2. V was clipped by 5 bases and J by 7 bases; unmatched bases: 8. Looked up from germline, CDR1 is MNHEY and CDR2 is SVGAGI. The CDR3 is made up of 13 amino acids. CDR3 sequence (DNA): TGTGCCAGCAGTCCCGGGGGGAGGGCGGAGCAGTACTTC. Its translation: CASSPGGRAEQYF.

V and J are TRBV5-1 and TRBJ2-3; D might be TRBD1 (5 bases). CDR3 size: 15 residues. V lost 4 bases and J lost 2, with 14 bases in between. From germline, CDR1 is SGHRS and CDR2 YFSETQ. The CDR3 DNA follows: TGCGCCAGCAGCAGCAGGGTCTGGATCACAGATACGCAGTATTTT. Translating it yields CASSSRVWITDTQYF.

The V and J genes are TRBV28 and TRBJ2-7, with D tentatively TRBD1 (5 bases). This CDR3 region has 14 residues. The V and J ends lost 3 bases and 5 bases respectively, with 14 bases between them. Germline CDR1 and CDR2: MDHEN and SYDVKM. Here the CDR3 DNA reads TGTGCCAGCAGTTTTTTGGACATCCTACACGAGCAGTACTTC. It encodes CASSFLDILHEQYF.

V and J are TRBV19 and TRBJ2-5, with 9 bases matching TRBD1. V shed 6 bases and J 2 bases; nucleotides not matched to a gene: 7. This CDR3 spans 15 amino acids. Germline values: CDR1 LNHDA, CDR2 SQIVND (reference sequence). The DNA of the CDR3 is TGTGCCAGTAGCTGGGGACAGGGTAGACAAGAGACCCAGTACTTC. Translation: CASSWGQGRQETQYF.

V usage is TRBV4-3 and J usage is TRBJ2-7; the match to TRBD1 covers 8 bases. The CDR3 runs 15 residues. Germline CDR1 and CDR2: LGHNA and YSLEER. V was clipped by 2 bases and J by 3 bases; unmatched bases: 6. The CDR3 coding sequence is TGCGCCAGCAGCCAAACTCCCGGACAGGGCTACGAGCAGTACTTC. This gives the protein CASSQTPGQGYEQYF.

The chain combines TRBV12-5 with TRBJ1-4; D remains ambiguous. Germline CDR1 LGHNT, CDR2 FRNRAP. The CDR3 extends over 15 amino acids. Trimming pared 1 base from V and 0 bases from J, leaving 6 bases between. CDR3: CASGLDRSTNEKLFF. The DNA of the CDR3 is TGTGCTAGTGGTTTGGACCGATCAACTAATGAAAAACTGTTTTTT. Full variable domain (remainder filled in from reference TRBV12-5 and TRBJ1-4): DARVTQTPRHKVTEMGQEVTMRCQPILGHNTVFWYRQTMMQGLELLAYFRNRAPLDDSGMPKDRFSAEMPDATLATLKIQPSEPRDSAVYFCASGLDRSTNEKLFFGSGTQLSVL.

This rearrangement joins TRBV5-4 to TRBJ2-5, with 8 bases that match TRBD1. Germline V CDR1 and CDR2: SGHNT, YYREEE (reference sequence). After removal of 0 bases from V and 5 bases from J, the junction contained 9 bases not matched to a gene. The CDR3 has 16 amino acids. The CDR3 spells CASSLGPGYRGETQYF. CDR3 coding DNA: TGTGCCAGCAGCTTGGGGCCGGGTTACAGGGGGGAGACCCAGTACTTC.

About this clone itself: Different DNA sequences within this sample yield the same CDR3. This rearrangement joins TRBV2 to TRBJ2-2; TRBD2 matches at 14 bases. Trimming took 6 bases from V and 0 from J; bases not matched to a gene: 6. The CDR3 sequence is 18 residues long. The V gene's germline CDR1 is SNHLY and CDR2 FYNNEI. The CDR3 here is CASSGGLAGGTNTGELFF. The CDR3 coding sequence is TGTGCCAGCAGCGGTGGACTAGCGGGAGGAACGAACACCGGGGAGCTGTTTTTT.

The rearrangement links TRBV10-3 to TRBJ2-1; 8 bases align to TRBD1. V lost 2 bases, J lost 0 bases, and 0 bases stayed unmatched. CDR3 length: 15 residues. Per the germline V gene, CDR1 is ENHRY and CDR2 is SYGVKD. This chain's CDR3 is CAISEQGASYNEQFF. DNA of the CDR3: TGTGCCATCAGTGAGCAGGGGGCCTCCTACAATGAGCAGTTCTTC.

The chain combines TRBV7-9 with TRBJ1-1, with 7 positions matching TRBD1. From germline, CDR1 is SEHNR and CDR2 FQNEAQ (reference sequence). With V trimmed by 5 bases and J by 3 bases, 9 bases remained unmatched. This CDR3 has 15 amino acids. The CDR3 bases are TGTGCCAGCAGCGTTACAGGGGAAGGGGACACTGAAGCTTTCTTT. Protein product: CASSVTGEGDTEAFF.

The CDR3 loop is CASSLEYLSYEQYF. CDR3 in DNA: TGTGCCAGCAGCTTAGAGTATCTCTCCTACGAGCAGTACTTC. The chain is built from TRBV7-9 and TRBJ2-7; D uncertain. The CDR3 is 14 residues long. Germline CDR1 and CDR2: SEHNR and FQNEAQ (reference sequence). The V end was cut by 1 base, the J end by 0 bases, with 7 bases between.

The chain joins TRBV4-3 to TRBJ1-1, with D possibly matching TRBD1 (6 bases). V gave up 2 bases and J gave up 5 bases, with 15 bases separating them. Germline V gives CDR1 LGHNA, CDR2 YSLEER. There are 15 residues in the CDR3. CDR3 sequence reads: CASSQSVGGRTEAFF. The CDR3 DNA reads TGCGCCAGCAGCCAAAGCGTAGGGGGGAGGACTGAAGCTTTCTTT.

The chain has TRBV27 and TRBJ2-6; D gene uncertain. Germline V gene data show CDR1 as MNHEY and CDR2 as SMNVEV (reference sequence). This CDR3 is built from 12 residues. V lost 4 bases, J lost 2 bases, and 0 bases lay in between. The CDR3 region has the DNA TGTGCCAGCAGTTCTGGGGCCAACGTCCTGACTTTC. Its protein product is CASSSGANVLTF.

This chain links TRBV13 with TRBJ2-7, with D tentatively TRBD2 (5 bases). Trimming stripped 3 bases from V and 0 bases from J, with 12 bases between. In germline, CDR1 is PRHDT, CDR2 FYEKMQ (reference sequence). The CDR3 is 15 amino acids. The CDR3 DNA reads as TGTGCCAGCAGCTTGGGAGTTACCTCCTCCTACGAGCAGTACTTC. Translation: CASSLGVTSSYEQYF. Together with reference TRBV13 and TRBJ2-7, the CDR3 gives the full variable domain: AAGVIQSPRHLIKEKRETATLKCYPIPRHDTVYWYQQGPGQDPQFLISFYEKMQSDKGSIPDRFSAQQFSDYHSELNMSSLELGDSALYFCASSLGVTSSYEQYFGPGTRLTVT.

This rearrangement joins TRBV7-6 to TRBJ1-1; possibly TRBD1 for D (5 bases). CDR1 is SGHVS, CDR2 FNYEAQ, per germline. CDR3 length: 14 amino acids. Trimming took 4 bases from V and 3 from J, leaving 12 bases between them. CDR3 sequence reads: CASSSAGGYTEAFF. CDR3 coding DNA: TGTGCCAGCAGCTCTGCGGGGGGGTACACTGAAGCTTTCTTT.

The CDR3 nucleotides are TGTGCCAGCAGCCTACACACGGTGGGTGAAGAGCAGTACTTC. It codes for CASSLHTVGEEQYF. This chain links TRBV6-1 with TRBJ2-7; D gene ambiguous. CDR1 is MNHNS and CDR2 is SASEGT in the germline V gene. The V end was cut by 6 bases, the J end by 7 bases, with 19 bases between. This CDR3 comprises 14 residues.

V usage is TRBV28 and J usage is TRBJ2-1; TRBD1 is a possible D gene (5 bases). The V end lost 1 base, the J end lost 9 bases, and 10 bases lay between the germline ends. The length of the CDR3 is 13 residues. CDR1 and CDR2 from the germline V gene are MDHEN and SYDVKM. CDR3 in amino acids: CASSLFVGAEQFF. DNA for the CDR3: TGTGCCAGCAGTTTATTTGTAGGGGCTGAGCAGTTCTTC.

This chain connects TRBV6-5 to TRBJ2-7; 8 bases line up with TRBD2. The end of the DNA aligns better with TRBJ2-1, so the J call may be wrong. The CDR3 runs to 15 residues. CDR1 is MNHEY and CDR2 is SVGAGI in the germline V gene. The CDR3 spells CASTLTSGQYNEQFF. CDR3 coding DNA: TGTGCCAGCACCTTAACTAGCGGACAATACAATGAGCAGTTCTTC.

The chain employs TRBV14 and TRBJ2-2; unclear D gene. The CDR3 sequence is 12 residues long. Germline CDR1 reads SGHDN; CDR2 reads FVKESK. The germline V and J ends were trimmed by 3 bases and 6 bases, with 5 bases remaining between them. The CDR3 protein is CASSQGSGELFF. The CDR3, as DNA: TGTGCCAGCAGCCAGGGATCCGGGGAGCTGTTTTTT. Variable domain in full (rest from reference TRBV14 and TRBJ2-2): EAGVTQFPSHSVIEKGQTVTLRCDPISGHDNLYWYRRVMGKEIKFLLHFVKESKQDESGMPNNRFLAERTGGTYSTLKVQPAELEDSGVYFCASSQGSGELFFGEGSRLTVL.

The rearrangement links TRBV27 to TRBJ2-1; D ambiguous. The V gene lost 2 bases and the J gene lost 5 bases, with 16 bases spanning the gap. Germline assignment: CDR1 MNHEY and CDR2 SMNVEV (reference sequence). This CDR3 has 16 amino acids. In DNA, the CDR3 is TGTGCCAGCAGTTTAACTTGGGGTTCGTTCCACAATGAGCAGTTCTTC. This gives the protein CASSLTWGSFHNEQFF.

This chain uses TRBV9 with TRBJ2-7; D may match TRBD1 or TRBD2 (5 bases each). Germline CDR1 and CDR2: SGDLS and YYNGEE. V lost 4 bases to trimming and J lost 4 bases, with 21 bases between them. The CDR3 length is 16 residues. In nucleotides, the CDR3 is TGTGCCAGCAGCCCCGGGGACGGTTGGGATTTATACGAGCAGTACTTC. The encoded protein is CASSPGDGWDLYEQYF.